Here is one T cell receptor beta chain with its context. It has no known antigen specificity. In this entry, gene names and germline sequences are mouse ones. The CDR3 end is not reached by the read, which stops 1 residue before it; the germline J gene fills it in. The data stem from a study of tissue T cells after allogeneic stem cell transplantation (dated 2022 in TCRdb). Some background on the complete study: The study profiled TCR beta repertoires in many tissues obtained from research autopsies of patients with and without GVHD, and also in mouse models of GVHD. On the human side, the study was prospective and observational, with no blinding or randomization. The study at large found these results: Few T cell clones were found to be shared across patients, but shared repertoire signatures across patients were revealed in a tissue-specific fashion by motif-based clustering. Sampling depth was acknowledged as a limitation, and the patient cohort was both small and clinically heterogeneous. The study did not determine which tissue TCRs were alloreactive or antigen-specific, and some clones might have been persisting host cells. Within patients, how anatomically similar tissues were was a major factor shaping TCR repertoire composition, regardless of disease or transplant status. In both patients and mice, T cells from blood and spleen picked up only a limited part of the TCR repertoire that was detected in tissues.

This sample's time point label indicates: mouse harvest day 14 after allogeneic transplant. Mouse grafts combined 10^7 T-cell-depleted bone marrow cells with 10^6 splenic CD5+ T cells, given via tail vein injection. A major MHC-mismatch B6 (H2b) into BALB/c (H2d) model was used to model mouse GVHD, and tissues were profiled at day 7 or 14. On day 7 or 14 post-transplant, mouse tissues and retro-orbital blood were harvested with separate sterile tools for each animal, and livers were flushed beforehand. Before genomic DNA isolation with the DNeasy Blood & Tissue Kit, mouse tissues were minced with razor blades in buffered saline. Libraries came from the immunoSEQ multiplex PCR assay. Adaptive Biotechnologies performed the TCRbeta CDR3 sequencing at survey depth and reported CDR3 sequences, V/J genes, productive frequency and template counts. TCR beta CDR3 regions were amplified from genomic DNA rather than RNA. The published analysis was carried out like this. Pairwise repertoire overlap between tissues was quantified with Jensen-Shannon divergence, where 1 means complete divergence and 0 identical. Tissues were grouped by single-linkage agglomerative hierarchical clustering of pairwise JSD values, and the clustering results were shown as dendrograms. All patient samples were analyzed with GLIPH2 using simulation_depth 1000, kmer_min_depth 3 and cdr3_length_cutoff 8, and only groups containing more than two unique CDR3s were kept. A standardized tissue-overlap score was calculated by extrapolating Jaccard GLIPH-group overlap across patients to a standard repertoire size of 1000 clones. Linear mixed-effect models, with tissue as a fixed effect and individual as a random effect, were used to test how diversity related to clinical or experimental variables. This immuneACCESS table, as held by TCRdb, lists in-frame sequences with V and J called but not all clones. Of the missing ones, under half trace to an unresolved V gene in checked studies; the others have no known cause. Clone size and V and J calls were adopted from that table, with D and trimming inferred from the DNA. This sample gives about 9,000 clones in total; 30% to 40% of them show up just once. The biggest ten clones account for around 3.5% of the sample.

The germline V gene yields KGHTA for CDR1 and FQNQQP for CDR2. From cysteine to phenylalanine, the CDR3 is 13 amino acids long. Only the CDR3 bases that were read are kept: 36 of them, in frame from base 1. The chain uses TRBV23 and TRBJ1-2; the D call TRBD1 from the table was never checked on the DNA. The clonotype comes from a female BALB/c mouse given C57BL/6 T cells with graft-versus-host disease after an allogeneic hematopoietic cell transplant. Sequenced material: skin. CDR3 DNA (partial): TGCTCCAGCAGTATACAAGCAAACTCCGACTACACC. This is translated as CSSSIQANSDYT. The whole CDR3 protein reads CSSSIQANSDYTF. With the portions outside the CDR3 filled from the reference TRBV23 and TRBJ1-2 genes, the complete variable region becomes DAAVTQKPRYLIKMKGQEAEMKCIPEKGHTAVFWYQQKQSKELKFLIYFQNQQPLDQIDMVKERFSAVCPSSSLCSLGIRTCEAEDSALYLCSSSIQANSDYTFGSGTRLLVI.